The 29 T cell receptor beta chains below come from one sample, sequenced in a study of tissue T cells after allogeneic stem cell transplantation. The assay was immunoSEQ multiplex PCR, and TCRdb's table has in-frame clones only and misses some. The sample has around 9,100 clones; roughly 56% are singletons. Source: tissue from the jejunum, taken at autopsy. All receptors derive from a female donor older than 55 with lung cancer.

The rearrangement joins TRBV5-1 to TRBJ2-1; 9 bases match TRBD2. Looked up from germline, CDR1 is SGHRS and CDR2 is YFSETQ. CDR3 size: 16 residues. V gave up 4 bases and J gave up 4 bases; unmatched junction bases: 9. The CDR3 DNA sequence: TGCGCCAGCAGCGCCCATAGCGGGGGAACGTACAATGAGCAGTTCTTC. Translating gives CASSAHSGGTYNEQFF.

The chain is built from TRBV9 and TRBJ1-2; D ambiguous. CDR3 length: 16 amino acids. V shed 3 bases and J shed 2 bases, with 17 bases lying between them. CDR1 SGDLS and CDR2 YYNGEE come from the germline V gene. As DNA, the CDR3 is TGTGCCAGCAGCGAACTACCGGGAACCGTAAACTATGGCTACACCTTC. It codes for CASSELPGTVNYGYTF.

V and J are TRBV5-1 and TRBJ2-1, with D unclear. The CDR3 has 14 residues. Germline CDR1 reads SGHRS; CDR2 reads YFSETQ. V shed 4 bases and J shed 6 bases, with 14 bases lying between them. For the CDR3, the DNA is TGCGCCAGCAGCCCCCGCGCCCTAGGCAATGAGCAGTTCTTC. This sequence encodes CASSPRALGNEQFF.

The chain links TRBV19 to TRBJ2-3; TRBD1 matches at 8 bases. The CDR3 spans 16 residues. Germline lookup yields CDR1 LNHDA and CDR2 SQIVND (reference sequence). Trimming took 6 bases from V and 1 from J; bases not matched to a gene: 9. The CDR3, as DNA: TGTGCCAGTAGCCCTCAGGGGGCTAAGGGCACAGATACGCAGTATTTT. It yields the protein CASSPQGAKGTDTQYF.

This chain uses TRBV4-1 with TRBJ2-5; 11 positions match TRBD2. Trimming at V came to 0 bases and at J to 0 bases, leaving 6 bases not matched to a gene. There are 18 residues in the CDR3. CDR1 and CDR2 (germline): MGHRA, YSYEKL. CDR3 sequence: CASSQDGTSGAYQETQYF. The CDR3 region has the DNA TGCGCCAGCAGCCAAGATGGGACTAGCGGAGCGTACCAAGAGACCCAGTACTTC.

The genes are TRBV23-1 and TRBJ2-7, with D perhaps assigned TRBD1 or TRBD2 (5 bases each). TRBV23-1 is known as an ORF, though its function is uncertain. The length of the CDR3 is 16 residues. V was shortened by 4 bases and J by 4 bases, with 20 bases between the two germline ends. CDR3 loop: CASSRNPGPGAYEQYF. DNA for the CDR3: TGCGCCAGCAGTCGGAACCCGGGACCTGGGGCTTACGAGCAGTACTTC.

This chain connects TRBV19 to TRBJ2-3; 14 bases agree with TRBD2. CDR3 length: 16 amino acids. The junction had 5 bases not matched to a gene; V was cut back by 7 bases and J by 2 bases. The germline V gene encodes CDR1 LNHDA and CDR2 SQIVND (reference sequence). The CDR3 sequence: CASTRTSGGPTDTQYF. The CDR3 bases are TGTGCCAGTACCCGGACTAGCGGGGGGCCCACAGATACGCAGTATTTT.

Within the sample, this clone is medium-sized. The chain uses TRBV6-5 and TRBJ1-6; TRBD1 might be the D (6 bases). With 8 bases removed from V and 10 bases from J, the gap between germline ends came to 15 bases. The CDR3 is made up of 13 amino acids. Germline V lookup: CDR1 MNHEY, CDR2 SVGAGI. The CDR3 here is CASVHEGGSPLHF. The DNA of the CDR3 is TGTGCCAGCGTCCACGAGGGGGGGTCACCCCTCCACTTT.

This clone showed up just once. The chain joins TRBV7-2 to TRBJ1-4; perhaps TRBD1 as D (5 bases). Germline CDR1 SGHTA, CDR2 FQGNSA. Trimming took off 5 bases at V and 0 bases at J, with 10 bases between the two ends. This CDR3 comprises 15 residues. CDR3 in DNA: TGTGCCAGCAGCGACAGACAGACAACTAATGAAAAACTGTTTTTT. The encoded protein is CASSDRQTTNEKLFF.

V is TRBV30 and J is TRBJ1-2, with a possible D match to TRBD1 (5 bases). The ends were cut back, 1 base at V and 14 bases at J, with 14 bases in the middle. The CDR3 loop spans 11 amino acids. CDR1 and CDR2 from the germline V gene are GTSNPN and SVGIG (reference sequence). The CDR3: CAWSDGTDDTF. The CDR3 coding sequence is TGTGCCTGGAGTGATGGGACGGATGATACCTTC.

The chain uses TRBV12-5 and TRBJ1-4; D is undetermined. The CDR3 is made up of 12 amino acids. CDR1 and CDR2 (germline): LGHNT, FRNRAP. V shed 7 bases and J shed 8 bases, with 11 bases lying between them. CDR3 nucleotide sequence: TGTGCTAGTGCGGGATTTAACGAAAAACTGTTTTTT. This sequence encodes CASAGFNEKLFF.

The chain is built from TRBV5-1 and TRBJ2-1, with 7 positions matching TRBD2. After removal of 3 bases from V and 4 bases from J, the junction contained 7 bases not matched to a gene. CDR3 length equals 15 residues. Germline V CDR1 and CDR2: SGHRS, YFSETQ. This CDR3 is CASSSGPGGYNEQFF. DNA of the CDR3: TGCGCCAGCAGCTCGGGACCGGGGGGATACAATGAGCAGTTCTTC.

The rearrangement uses TRBV7-3 and TRBJ1-6; D might be TRBD1 (5 bases). V was pared by 0 bases and J by 9 bases, with 12 bases between. Germline values: CDR1 SGHTA, CDR2 FQGTGA. The CDR3 loop spans 15 amino acids. CDR3 nucleotides: TGTGCCAGCAGCTTAACATCAGGGTTCGGTTCACCCCTCCACTTT. Protein sequence: CASSLTSGFGSPLHF. Using reference TRBV7-3 and TRBJ1-6 for the parts outside the CDR3, the full variable domain is GAGVSQTPSNKVTEKGKYVELRCDPISGHTALYWYRQSLGQGPEFLIYFQGTGAADDSGLPNDRFFAVRPEGSVSTLKIQRTERGDSAVYLCASSLTSGFGSPLHFGNGTRLTVT.

In its sample, this clone ranks as medium-sized. V is TRBV6-5 and J is TRBJ1-2; D unresolved. Per germline, CDR1 MNHEY and CDR2 SVGAGI. Trimming removed 1 base at V and 4 bases at J, with 10 bases between. This CDR3 comprises 14 residues. The CDR3 nucleotides are TGTGCCAGCAGTTACTGGGCGGGTCCCTATGGCTACACCTTC. This sequence encodes CASSYWAGPYGYTF.

The DNA for the CDR3 is TGTGCCAGCACAGGGACCGATGGCAAAAACATTCAGTACTTC. Translated, it gives CASTGTDGKNIQYF. The chain couples TRBV2 to TRBJ2-4; D might be TRBD1 or TRBD2, each matching 5 bases. The V and J ends lost 7 bases and 3 bases respectively, with 13 bases between them. There are 14 residues in the CDR3. Germline V CDR1 and CDR2: SNHLY, FYNNEI.

This clone was counted a few times. The rearrangement uses TRBV9 and TRBJ1-1; TRBD1 aligns across 7 bases. V shed 4 bases, J shed 1 base, and the junction held 4 bases outside the gene matches. Germline-derived CDR1 and CDR2 are SGDLS and YYNGEE. This CDR3 spans 14 amino acids. CDR3 nucleotides: TGTGCCAGCAGCAGTAGGACAGGGAACACTGAAGCTTTCTTT. This gives the protein CASSSRTGNTEAFF.

This clone came up a few times. The V gene is TRBV11-2, the J gene TRBJ2-7; D is unresolved. The germline V gene encodes CDR1 SGHAT and CDR2 FQNNGV. The CDR3 is 11 residues long. With 0 bases removed from V and 7 bases from J, the gap between germline ends came to 4 bases. The CDR3 nucleotides read TGTGCCAGCAGCTTAGACCGAGAGCAGTACTTC. The encoded protein is CASSLDREQYF.

This chain links TRBV10-2 with TRBJ2-5; the match to TRBD2 covers 13 bases. Germline values: CDR1 WSHSY, CDR2 SAAADI. V shed 6 bases, J shed 5 bases, and the junction held 9 bases outside the gene matches. The CDR3 is made up of 16 amino acids. The CDR3 DNA reads as TGCGCCAGCAGAGCCACTAGCGGGGGGGCTAGGGAGACCCAGTACTTC. Amino acids: CASRATSGGARETQYF.

This clone was seen just once. This sequence joins TRBV6-2 or TRBV6-3 and TRBJ1-2; no firm D call. Germline CDR1 is MNHEY and CDR2 is SVGEGT. The CDR3 length is 13 residues. V shed 6 bases and J shed 5 bases, with 13 bases lying between them. The CDR3, as DNA: TGTGCCAGCAGCCAGGACCTGACATATGGCTACACCTTC. Translated: CASSQDLTYGYTF.

This rearrangement joins TRBV7-2 to TRBJ2-1; D is possibly TRBD2 (7 bases). Germline CDR1 and CDR2: SGHTA and FQGNSA. V was clipped by 4 bases and J by 15 bases, with 19 bases between them. The CDR3 runs to 13 residues. The CDR3 coding sequence is TGTGCCAGCAGCTCCGGGGGGCTAATGAGACCGTTCTTC. Protein: CASSSGGLMRPFF. Filled out from reference TRBV7-2 and TRBJ2-1, the complete variable domain reads GAGVSQSPSNKVTEKGKDVELRCDPISGHTALYWYRQSLGQGLEFLIYFQGNSAPDKSGLPSDRFSAERTGGSVSTLTIQRTQQEDSAVYLCASSSGGLMRPFFGPGTRLTVL.

By sample share, this clone is medium-sized. The V call is TRBV6-5, the J call TRBJ2-7, with D perhaps TRBD1 (6 bases). Germline CDR1 is MNHEY and CDR2 is SVGAGI. The length of the CDR3 is 16 residues. The V end was cut by 3 bases, the J end by 5 bases, with 20 bases between. The CDR3: CASSYPAGGGPNEQYF. As DNA, the CDR3 is TGTGCCAGCAGTTATCCGGCGGGTGGGGGCCCCAACGAGCAGTACTTC.

The gene calls are TRBV24-1 and TRBJ1-1; weak D call: TRBD1 (5 bases). The CDR3 has 15 amino acids. Trimming took off 4 bases at V and 2 bases at J, with 13 bases between the two ends. CDR1 is KGHDR and CDR2 is SFDVKD in the germline V gene. The CDR3 bases are TGTGCCACCAGTGACCCAATTGGGGGAAACACTGAAGCTTTCTTT. As protein: CATSDPIGGNTEAFF.

In its sample, this clone ranks as medium-sized (0.01 to 0.1%). The chain links TRBV6-5 to TRBJ1-6; tentative D call: TRBD1 (6 bases). CDR1 and CDR2 (germline): MNHEY, SVGAGI. Trimming took 4 bases from V and 7 from J, leaving 17 bases between them. CDR3 length equals 16 residues. The CDR3 coding sequence is TGTGCCAGCAGTTTATACCCGGACAGCGTCAATTCACCCCTCCACTTT. It yields the protein CASSLYPDSVNSPLHF.

As regards this clone: One end of the junction is discordant with germline, which a read error may explain. The chain uses TRBV29-1 and TRBJ1-2, with a tentative D call TRBD1 (6 bases). The CDR3 sequence is 15 residues long. Germline values: CDR1 SQVTM, CDR2 ANQGSEA. Here the CDR3 DNA reads TGCCGCGTGGTGGGGGCGGGCCGCCTCTTCTATGGCTACACCTTC. Its translation is CRVVGAGRLFYGYTF.

This clone was observed once. CDR3 nucleotide sequence: TGTGCCACCAGCAGCTTTGGGACTAGCGGGAGAATTCAGTATTTT. This codes for CATSSFGTSGRIQYF. The chain has TRBV15 and TRBJ2-3; 14 bases fit TRBD2. Germline values: CDR1 LNHNV, CDR2 YYDKDF (reference sequence). The V and J ends lost 3 bases and 12 bases, in that order; junction bases with no gene match: 8. CDR3 length: 15 amino acids.

The chain joins TRBV7-9 to TRBJ1-6; unclear D gene. V lost 1 base and J lost 7, with 8 bases in between. Per the germline V gene, CDR1 is SEHNR and CDR2 is FQNEAQ (reference sequence). The CDR3 length is 14 residues. The DNA for the CDR3 is TGTGCCAGCAGCTTAGACAGTCAGAATTCACCCCTCCACTTT. Translated, it gives CASSLDSQNSPLHF.

V is TRBV29-1 and J is TRBJ2-7, with D maybe TRBD2 (6 bases). This CDR3 comprises 14 residues. Trimming shortened V by 0 bases and J by 3 bases, and 12 bases separated the two germline ends. Germline assignment: CDR1 SQVTM and CDR2 ANQGSEA. CDR3 residues: CSVEDTGVHYEQYF. For the CDR3, the DNA is TGCAGCGTTGAAGATACGGGAGTGCACTACGAGCAGTACTTC.

CDR3 sequence (DNA): TGTGCCAGCAGCCCCGGGACTAGCGGGGTTATGAATGAGCAGTTCTTC. It encodes CASSPGTSGVMNEQFF. This chain joins TRBV9 and TRBJ2-1; 13 bases agree with TRBD2. Germline CDR1 SGDLS, CDR2 YYNGEE. The J segment lost 7 bases and the V segment lost 4 bases, leaving 8 bases of the junction unmatched. This CDR3 region has 16 residues.

The rearrangement links TRBV3-1 (or the pseudogene TRBV3-2) to TRBJ2-3; D is uncertain. The V gene lost 1 base and the J gene lost 8 bases, with 10 bases spanning the gap. The germline gives CDR1 LGHDT, CDR2 YNNKEL (reference sequence). The length of the CDR3 is 13 residues. The CDR3 protein is CASSQAPQGTQYF. DNA of the CDR3: TGTGCCAGCAGCCAAGCCCCCCAAGGTACGCAGTATTTT.